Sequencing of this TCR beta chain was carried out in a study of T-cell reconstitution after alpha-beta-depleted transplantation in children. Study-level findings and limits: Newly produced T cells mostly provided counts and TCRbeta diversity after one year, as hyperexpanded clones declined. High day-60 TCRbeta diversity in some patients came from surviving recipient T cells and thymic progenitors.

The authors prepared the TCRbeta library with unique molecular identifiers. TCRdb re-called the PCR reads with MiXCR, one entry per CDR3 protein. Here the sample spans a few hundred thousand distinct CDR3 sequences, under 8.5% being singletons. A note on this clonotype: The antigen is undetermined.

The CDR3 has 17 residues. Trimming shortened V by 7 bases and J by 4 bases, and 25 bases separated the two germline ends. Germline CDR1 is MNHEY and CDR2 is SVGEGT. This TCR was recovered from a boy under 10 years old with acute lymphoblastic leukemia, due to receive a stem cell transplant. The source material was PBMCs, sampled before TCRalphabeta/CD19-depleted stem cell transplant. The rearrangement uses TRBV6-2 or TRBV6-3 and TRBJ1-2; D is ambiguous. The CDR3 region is CASTAFFGSTSFYGYTF. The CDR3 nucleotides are TGTGCCAGCACCGCCTTCTTTGGATCGACCTCCTTCTATGGCTACACCTTC.